Below are 6 T cell receptor beta chains sequenced from a single sample in a study of OX40 agonist ivuxolimab in advanced cancers. The assay was immunoSEQ multiplex PCR, and TCRdb's table has in-frame clones only and misses some. This table holds about 26,000 clones, about 85% found once. Source: CD4+ or CD8+ T cells sorted from blood, taken in a trial of the OX40 agonist ivuxolimab. The source of these receptors is an adult with an advanced solid tumor such as melanoma, head and neck, liver or kidney cancer.

The gene calls are TRBV15 and TRBJ2-1; 9 nucleotides agree with TRBD2. The CDR3 consists of 17 residues. The V segment lost 2 bases and the J segment 6 bases; nucleotides outside the gene matches: 11. Germline lookup yields CDR1 LNHNV and CDR2 YYDKDF (reference sequence). For the CDR3, the DNA is TGTGCCACCAGCAGATTACGCGGGAGTAGCGGGAGCAATGAGCAGTTCTTC. It specifies CATSRLRGSSGSNEQFF.

The CDR3 spells CASSPGQNKGYTF. As DNA, the CDR3 is TGTGCCAGCAGCCCGGGCCAAAACAAAGGCTACACCTTC. The J gene is TRBJ1-2, the V gene TRBV7-9; unclear D gene. Germline V gives CDR1 SEHNR, CDR2 FQNEAQ (reference sequence). CDR3 length equals 13 residues. Trimming pared 5 bases from V and 8 bases from J, leaving 15 bases between.

The chain couples TRBV11-2 to TRBJ1-3; perhaps TRBD1 as D (6 bases). Germline CDR1 reads SGHAT; CDR2 reads FQNNGV. V lost 1 base to trimming and J lost 0 bases, with 13 bases between them. The CDR3 covers 17 residues. In nucleotides, the CDR3 is TGTGCCAGCAGCTTAGGGCCCGGGACACTCTCTGGAAACACCATATATTTT. Its translation: CASSLGPGTLSGNTIYF.

This chain connects TRBV30 to TRBJ2-5; D is uncertain. CDR3 size: 12 residues. The germline V gene encodes CDR1 GTSNPN and CDR2 SVGIG (reference sequence). Trimming stripped 1 base from V and 4 bases from J, with 7 bases between. CDR3 sequence reads: CAWSDVRETQYF. In DNA form, the CDR3 reads TGTGCCTGGAGTGATGTCCGAGAGACCCAGTACTTC.

A few counts support this clone. The chain combines TRBV13 with TRBJ1-1, with D possibly matching TRBD1 (5 bases). Deletions cut 5 bases from V and 5 bases from J, with 15 bases between. In germline, CDR1 is PRHDT, CDR2 FYEKMQ (reference sequence). The CDR3 loop spans 14 amino acids. The chain's CDR3 is CASSTLTASTEAFF. CDR3 DNA sequence: TGTGCCAGCAGCACCTTGACAGCGTCGACTGAAGCTTTCTTT.

This clone showed up just a few times. The DNA of the CDR3 is TGTGCCAGGACGACTCGGCCGTATAGCAATCAGCCCCAGCATTTT. Encoded protein: CARTTRPYSNQPQHF. The chain links TRBV21-1 to TRBJ1-5. TRBV21-1 is classified as a pseudogene. The CDR3 is made up of 15 amino acids.